These 29 T cell receptor beta chains were sequenced from one sample in a study of CD8 T cells in ankylosing spondylitis. TCRdb ran MiXCR on the 5' RACE reads and lists one entry per CDR3 protein. The data hold under 250,000 distinct CDR3 sequences, with approximately 10% observed a single time. The specimen was blood, either unsorted or a sorted T cell fraction (not recorded which). The receptors shown here come from a male donor with ankylosing spondylitis or in good health (not recorded which).

This clonotype was observed many times. The chain uses TRBV4-2 and TRBJ1-1; D gene unclear. V was clipped by 7 bases and J by 11 bases, with 17 bases between them. The CDR3 runs 12 residues. Germline V gene data show CDR1 as LGHNA and CDR2 as YNFKEQ. The DNA of the CDR3 is TGTGCCAGCACTTCGGGGTGGGGATTCGCTTTCTTT. Protein: CASTSGWGFAFF.

This clonotype was observed a handful of times. The chain joins TRBV20-1 to TRBJ2-1; maybe TRBD1 (5 bases). CDR1 is DFQATT and CDR2 is SNEGSKA in the germline V gene (reference sequence). Trimming removed 7 bases from V and 9 bases from J, with 28 bases in between. CDR3 length: 16 amino acids. DNA of the CDR3: TGCAGTGTCGTAGAGGCCCAGATCTGGAAAAGGGGTGAGCAGTTCTTC. Translation: CSVVEAQIWKRGEQFF.

This clonotype was observed at least ten times. The rearrangement uses TRBV2 and TRBJ1-2; D call uncertain. In germline, CDR1 is SNHLY, CDR2 FYNNEI. Trimming removed 6 bases from V and 4 bases from J, with 9 bases in between. The CDR3 has 12 residues. The CDR3 is CASRAESYGYTF. The CDR3 region has the DNA TGTGCCAGCAGGGCGGAGAGCTATGGCTACACCTTC.

The V and J genes are TRBV5-1 and TRBJ2-1; 10 bases agree with TRBD2. CDR1 and CDR2 from the germline V gene are SGHRS and YFSETQ. Unmatched junction bases numbered 12, after V lost 6 bases and J lost 9 bases. There are 15 residues in the CDR3. The CDR3 spells CASTQMTSGWTEQFF. In nucleotides, the CDR3 is TGCGCCAGCACACAAATGACTAGCGGGTGGACTGAGCAGTTCTTC.

This clonotype has at least ten counts. This chain links TRBV5-1 with TRBJ2-3; 10 nucleotides agree with TRBD1. In germline, CDR1 is SGHRS, CDR2 YFSETQ. This CDR3 has 15 residues. After removal of 2 bases from V and 3 bases from J, the junction contained 3 bases not matched to a gene. CDR3 bases: TGCGCCAGCAGCTTTGGGGACAGGGGAACAGATACGCAGTATTTT. Translated, it gives CASSFGDRGTDTQYF.

This clonotype was detected a few times. V gene TRBV4-2 combines with J gene TRBJ2-5; D might be TRBD2 (6 bases). The germline gives CDR1 LGHNA, CDR2 YNFKEQ. Trimming cost V 0 bases and J 3 bases, with 11 bases left between them. The CDR3 is 15 amino acids. The CDR3 DNA sequence: TGTGCCAGCAGCCAAGAATACGGGGGTAAAGAGACCCAGTACTTC. Its protein is CASSQEYGGKETQYF.

This clonotype was counted ten times or more. The V call is TRBV5-1, the J call TRBJ2-7; 7 positions match TRBD2. This CDR3 comprises 14 residues. The ends lost 3 bases at V and 2 bases at J; junction bases unmatched: 5. The V gene's germline CDR1 is SGHRS and CDR2 YFSETQ. The CDR3 reads CASSSGAGAYEQYF. DNA for the CDR3: TGCGCCAGCAGCTCTGGGGCGGGGGCCTACGAGCAGTACTTC.

The genes are TRBV5-6 and TRBJ2-5, with 8 bases identical to TRBD2. Germline lookup yields CDR1 SGHDT and CDR2 YYEEEE. This CDR3 spans 16 amino acids. V lost 0 bases to trimming and J lost 4 bases; unmatched junction nucleotides: 8. CDR3 nucleotide sequence: TGTGCCAGCAGCTTGGAGCCGGGACTAGGGGGAGAGACCCAGTACTTC. Translation: CASSLEPGLGGETQYF. Together with reference TRBV5-6 and TRBJ2-5, the CDR3 gives the full variable domain: DAGVTQSPTHLIKTRGQQVTLRCSPKSGHDTVSWYQQALGQGPQFIFQYYEEEERQRGNFPDRFSGHQFPNYSSELNVNALLLGDSALYLCASSLEPGLGGETQYFGPGTRLLVL.

CDR3 bases: TGCGCCAGCAGCCAAGCGACCAAATCCGGGCCCCGGGGGACAGATACGCAGTATTTT. Protein sequence: CASSQATKSGPRGTDTQYF. This sequence joins TRBV4-1 and TRBJ2-3, with a possible D match to TRBD2 (6 bases). V gave up 1 base and J gave up 3 bases, with 23 bases separating them. The CDR3 covers 19 residues. Germline CDR1 and CDR2: MGHRA and YSYEKL.

Ten or more counts support this clonotype. The chain couples TRBV7-2 to TRBJ2-3, with TRBD2 identical over 7 bases. Looked up from germline, CDR1 is SGHTA and CDR2 is FQGNSA. Unmatched junction bases numbered 2, after V lost 7 bases and J lost 1 base. There are 13 residues in the CDR3. The CDR3 loop reads CASMLAGTDTQYF. CDR3 in DNA: TGTGCCAGCATGCTAGCGGGCACAGATACGCAGTATTTT. Based on the CDR3 plus reference TRBV7-2 and TRBJ2-3, the full variable domain is GAGVSQSPSNKVTEKGKDVELRCDPISGHTALYWYRQSLGQGLEFLIYFQGNSAPDKSGLPSDRFSAERTGGSVSTLTIQRTQQEDSAVYLCASMLAGTDTQYFGPGTRLTVL.

This clonotype was detected once. Given a much more abundant clone one base away, this may be a read error. Because it lacks the conserved phenylalanine or tryptophan at the end, this CDR3 is likely a read error. The V call is TRBV5-1, the J call TRBJ2-5; 9 positions agree with TRBD2. Per germline, CDR1 SGHRS and CDR2 YFSETQ. The CDR3 sequence is 15 residues long. J lost 3 bases, V lost 1 base, and 4 bases had no gene match. This chain's CDR3 is CASSLPASGKETQYL. The CDR3 DNA reads TGCGCCAGCAGCTTGCCGGCTAGCGGGAAAGAGACCCAGTACCTC.

This clonotype was counted at least ten times. The chain has TRBV10-3 and TRBJ2-3; D possibly matches TRBD1 or TRBD2 (6 bases each). Germline V gives CDR1 ENHRY, CDR2 SYGVKD. The CDR3 sequence is 14 residues long. V shed 6 bases and J shed 1 base, with 11 bases lying between them. DNA for the CDR3: TGTGCCATCAGAGAAGGGGGGCGCACAGATACGCAGTATTTT. It specifies CAIREGGRTDTQYF.

The sample holds many counts of this clonotype. DNA of the CDR3: TGCGCCAGCAGCGGCAGGGGGCAAGATACGCAGTATTTT. This gives the protein CASSGRGQDTQYF. J is TRBJ2-3 and V is TRBV5-1; TRBD1 matches at 8 bases. Germline trimming cut 4 bases from V and 5 bases from J; bases unmatched to any gene: 3. Germline loops: CDR1 SGHRS, CDR2 YFSETQ. The CDR3 extends over 13 amino acids.

This chain joins TRBV10-1 and TRBJ1-2; 9 nucleotides align to TRBD1. The CDR3 loop spans 17 amino acids. The V segment lost 2 bases and the J segment 3 bases; nucleotides outside the gene matches: 10. Germline CDR1 reads WNHNN; CDR2 reads SYGVQD (reference sequence). The DNA for the CDR3 is TGCGCCAGCAGTGAGGGACAGGGGTCCTCCGGATACTATGGCTACACCTTC. As protein: CASSEGQGSSGYYGYTF.

This clonotype was seen many times. The chain links TRBV12-3 or TRBV12-4 to TRBJ2-7; tentative D call: TRBD2 (5 bases). This CDR3 region has 15 residues. Trimming removed 7 bases from V and 6 bases from J, with 22 bases in between. CDR3 DNA: TGTGCCAGCAAAAGGTCTTTAGGCCGCGCGGGCGAGCAGTACTTC. Translation: CASKRSLGRAGEQYF.

This clonotype was seen repeatedly, ten times or more. The rearrangement uses TRBV29-1 and TRBJ2-6; D is uncertain. CDR1 is SQVTM, CDR2 ANQGSEA, per germline. The CDR3 has 15 residues. The V end lost 0 bases, the J end lost 0 bases, and 6 bases lay between the germline ends. As DNA, the CDR3 is TGCAGCGTTGAAGATCCGCTCTCTGGGGCCAACGTCCTGACTTTC. Protein product: CSVEDPLSGANVLTF.

About this clonotype itself: A much larger clonotype is one base distant, so this may be a read error. The CDR3 DNA sequence: TGCAGTGCTTGTCGGGGACTTGTTAACAATGAGCAGTTCTTC. Protein: CSACRGLVNNEQFF. The J gene is TRBJ2-1, the V gene TRBV20-1, with D perhaps TRBD2 (6 bases). The germline CDR1 and CDR2 sequences are DFQATT and SNEGSKA (reference sequence). The CDR3 sequence is 14 residues long. Trimming pared 5 bases from V and 5 bases from J, leaving 16 bases between.

In this sample, this clonotype turned up many times. The chain couples TRBV5-1 to TRBJ2-3, with D possibly TRBD1 on 5 matching bases. The CDR3 has 14 residues. V was shortened by 4 bases and J by 2 bases, with 11 bases between the two germline ends. Germline loops: CDR1 SGHRS, CDR2 YFSETQ. The CDR3 protein is CASSHDRATDTQYF. The CDR3 region has the DNA TGCGCCAGCAGCCATGACAGAGCCACAGATACGCAGTATTTT.

DNA of the CDR3: TGCAGTGCTTCAAGACAGGGCCAACCCTACGAGCAGTACTTC. It encodes CSASRQGQPYEQYF. The rearrangement uses TRBV20-1 and TRBJ2-7, with 7 bases fitting TRBD1. V was pared by 5 bases and J by 2 bases, with 9 bases of the junction left unmatched. This CDR3 region has 14 residues. The germline CDR1 and CDR2 sequences are DFQATT and SNEGSKA (reference sequence).

With respect to this clonotype: This could be a read error, since a much larger clone is one nucleotide away. The V and J genes are TRBV24-1 and TRBJ1-1; the D is unclear. V shed 7 bases and J shed 2 bases, with 13 bases lying between them. The CDR3 consists of 14 residues. Germline assignment: CDR1 KGHDR and CDR2 SFDVKD. CDR3 sequence (DNA): TGTGCCACCAGAGACGGAAAGGGCAACACTGAAGCTTTCTTT. Amino acid sequence: CATRDGKGNTEAFF.

This clonotype came up many times. J is TRBJ2-3 and V is TRBV27; D call uncertain. The V end lost 3 bases, the J end lost 2 bases, and 9 bases lay between the germline ends. This CDR3 is 14 amino acids long. In germline, CDR1 is MNHEY, CDR2 SMNVEV (reference sequence). As DNA, the CDR3 is TGTGCCAGCAGTTTGAGCAGACTCACAGATACGCAGTATTTT. Translating it yields CASSLSRLTDTQYF.

The chain couples TRBV5-6 to TRBJ2-1, with D perhaps TRBD2 (6 bases). Looked up from germline, CDR1 is SGHDT and CDR2 is YYEEEE. This CDR3 region has 17 residues. The V end lost 2 bases, the J end lost 5 bases, and 20 bases lay between the germline ends. In DNA, the CDR3 is TGTGCCAGCAGCTTTAACCCCGCGACTAGGACGAACAATGAGCAGTTCTTC. It specifies CASSFNPATRTNNEQFF.

This clonotype was seen many times. This chain connects TRBV3-1 to TRBJ1-2; D not resolved. This CDR3 spans 13 amino acids. Deletions cut 4 bases from V and 4 bases from J, with 10 bases between. CDR1 LGHDT and CDR2 YNNKEL come from the germline V gene (reference sequence). CDR3 sequence reads: CASSLRGFYGYTF. In nucleotides, the CDR3 is TGTGCCAGCAGCCTTAGAGGTTTCTATGGCTACACCTTC.

The chain recombines TRBV20-1 with TRBJ2-5; tentatively, D is TRBD2 (5 bases). V dropped 6 bases and J dropped 1 base, with 12 bases sitting between them. Germline V gives CDR1 DFQATT, CDR2 SNEGSKA (reference sequence). This CDR3 spans 13 amino acids. This chain's CDR3 is CSARGRFQETQYF. The CDR3 DNA sequence: TGCAGTGCCCGAGGGCGCTTCCAAGAGACCCAGTACTTC.

The chain employs TRBV3-1 and TRBJ2-1; TRBD2 matches 7 bases. Germline trimming cut 4 bases from V and 8 bases from J; bases unmatched to any gene: 11. Germline V gene data show CDR1 as LGHDT and CDR2 as YNNKEL (reference sequence). This CDR3 region has 15 residues. For the CDR3, the DNA is TGTGCCAGCAGCCCAACAGGCAGCGGGGAACATGAGCAGTTCTTC. It codes for CASSPTGSGEHEQFF.

At least ten counts were recorded for this clonotype. The rearrangement uses TRBV20-1 and TRBJ2-3; D unclear. The V end was cut by 5 bases, the J end by 6 bases, with 9 bases between. This CDR3 region has 11 residues. The V gene's germline CDR1 is DFQATT and CDR2 SNEGSKA (reference sequence). CDR3 region: CSALHTDTQYF. The CDR3 nucleotides are TGCAGTGCTCTTCATACGGATACGCAGTATTTT.

The gene calls are TRBV3-1 and TRBJ2-3; the D is unclear. The CDR3 totals 14 residues. V was pared by 0 bases and J by 10 bases, with 14 bases between. CDR1 and CDR2 (germline): LGHDT, YNNKEL (reference sequence). The CDR3 sequence is CASSQDPPLGAQYF. The CDR3 coding sequence is TGTGCCAGCAGCCAAGATCCACCATTGGGCGCGCAGTATTTT.

This clonotype was seen a few times. The chain combines TRBV29-1 with TRBJ1-5; the D is unclear. Germline CDR1 SQVTM, CDR2 ANQGSEA. Trimming stripped 4 bases from V and 7 bases from J, with 14 bases between. This CDR3 spans 13 amino acids. The CDR3 nucleotides read TGCAGCGTTGGAGGGCATCCAAACCAGCCCCAGCATTTT. This sequence encodes CSVGGHPNQPQHF.

Comments on this clonotype: A much larger clone sits a single nucleotide away, making a read error possible. This CDR3 is CASSYPGTHETQYF. Written as DNA, the CDR3 is TGTGCCAGCAGTTATCCCGGGACACACGAGACCCAGTACTTC. The rearrangement joins TRBV12-3 or TRBV12-4 to TRBJ2-5; maybe TRBD1 (6 bases). V lost 4 bases and J lost 5, with 14 bases in between. CDR3 length equals 14 residues.